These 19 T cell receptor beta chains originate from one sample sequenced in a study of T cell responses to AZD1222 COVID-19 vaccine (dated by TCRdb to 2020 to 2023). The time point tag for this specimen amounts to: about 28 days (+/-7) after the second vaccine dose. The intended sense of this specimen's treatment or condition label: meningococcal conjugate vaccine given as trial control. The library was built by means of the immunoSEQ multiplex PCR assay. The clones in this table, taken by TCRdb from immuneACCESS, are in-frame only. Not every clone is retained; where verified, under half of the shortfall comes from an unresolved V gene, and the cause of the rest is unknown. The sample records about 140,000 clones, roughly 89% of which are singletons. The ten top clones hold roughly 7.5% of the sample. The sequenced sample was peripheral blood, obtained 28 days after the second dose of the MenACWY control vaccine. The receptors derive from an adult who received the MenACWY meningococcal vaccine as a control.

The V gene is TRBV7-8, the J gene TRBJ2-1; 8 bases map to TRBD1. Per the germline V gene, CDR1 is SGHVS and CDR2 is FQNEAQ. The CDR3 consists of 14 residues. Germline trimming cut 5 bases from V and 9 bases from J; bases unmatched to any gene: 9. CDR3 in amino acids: CASSLPGQVSEQFF. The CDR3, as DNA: TGTGCCAGCAGCCTACCGGGACAGGTATCTGAGCAGTTCTTC.

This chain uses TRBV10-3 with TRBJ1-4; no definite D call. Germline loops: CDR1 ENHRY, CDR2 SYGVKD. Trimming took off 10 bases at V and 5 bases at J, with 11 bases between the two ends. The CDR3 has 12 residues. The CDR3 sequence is CATGRTNEKLFF. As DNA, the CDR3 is TGTGCCACAGGACGTACGAATGAAAAACTGTTTTTT.

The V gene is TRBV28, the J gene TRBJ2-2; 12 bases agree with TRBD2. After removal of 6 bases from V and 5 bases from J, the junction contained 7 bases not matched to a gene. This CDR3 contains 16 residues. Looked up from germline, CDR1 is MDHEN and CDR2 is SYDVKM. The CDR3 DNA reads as TGTGCCAGCAGCTTCACTAGCGGGGGGAAAACCGGGGAGCTGTTTTTT. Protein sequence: CASSFTSGGKTGELFF.

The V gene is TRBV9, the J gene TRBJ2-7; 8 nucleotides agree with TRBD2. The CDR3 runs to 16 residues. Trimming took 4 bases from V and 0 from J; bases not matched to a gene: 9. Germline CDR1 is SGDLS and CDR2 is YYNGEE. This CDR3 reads CASSPRGSGNSYEQYF. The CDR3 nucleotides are TGTGCCAGCAGCCCCCGAGGTAGCGGGAACTCCTACGAGCAGTACTTC. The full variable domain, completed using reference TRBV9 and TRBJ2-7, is DSGVTQTPKHLITATGQRVTLRCSPRSGDLSVYWYQQSLDQGLQFLIQYYNGEERAKGNILERFSAQQFPDLHSELNLSSLELGDSALYFCASSPRGSGNSYEQYFGPGTRLTVT.

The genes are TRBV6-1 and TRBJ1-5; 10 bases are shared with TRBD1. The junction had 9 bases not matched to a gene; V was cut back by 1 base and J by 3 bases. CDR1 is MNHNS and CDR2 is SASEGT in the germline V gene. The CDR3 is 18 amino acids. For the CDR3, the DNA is TGTGCCAGCAGTGAAGTGACTTGGGACAGGGGATACAATCAGCCCCAGCATTTT. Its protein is CASSEVTWDRGYNQPQHF.

The CDR3 DNA is TGTGCCAGCAGCCAAGCGGACCAGTTCTACGAGCAGTACTTC. Protein product: CASSQADQFYEQYF. The rearrangement uses TRBV3-1 (or the pseudogene TRBV3-2) and TRBJ2-7; D gene ambiguous. The germline V gene has CDR1 LGHDT and CDR2 YNNKEL (reference sequence). The CDR3 is 14 amino acids. V was cut by 1 base and J by 3 bases, with 10 bases left in between.

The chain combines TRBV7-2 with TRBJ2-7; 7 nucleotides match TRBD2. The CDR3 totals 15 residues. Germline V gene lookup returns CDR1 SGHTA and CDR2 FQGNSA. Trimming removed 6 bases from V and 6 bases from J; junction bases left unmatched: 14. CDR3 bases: TGTGCCAGCAGTTCTTTTAGCGGGCAAGGTGGCGAGCAGTACTTC. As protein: CASSSFSGQGGEQYF.

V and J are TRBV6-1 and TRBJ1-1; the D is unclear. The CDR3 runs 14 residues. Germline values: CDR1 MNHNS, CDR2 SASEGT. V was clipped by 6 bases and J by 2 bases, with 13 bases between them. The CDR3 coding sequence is TGTGCCAGCAGCAACAAGGGAGGCAACACTGAAGCTTTCTTT. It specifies CASSNKGGNTEAFF.

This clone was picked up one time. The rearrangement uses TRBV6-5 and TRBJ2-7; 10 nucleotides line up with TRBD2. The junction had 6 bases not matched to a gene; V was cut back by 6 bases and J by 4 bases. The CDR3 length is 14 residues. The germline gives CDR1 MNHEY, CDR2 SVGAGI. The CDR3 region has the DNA TGTGCCAGCAGCCTACTAGCGGGACAATACGAGCAGTACTTC. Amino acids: CASSLLAGQYEQYF.

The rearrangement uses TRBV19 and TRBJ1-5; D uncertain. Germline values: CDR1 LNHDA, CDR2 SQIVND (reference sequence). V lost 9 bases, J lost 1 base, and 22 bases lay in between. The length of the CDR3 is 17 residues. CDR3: CASHGTHGEGSNQPQHF. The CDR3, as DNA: TGTGCCAGCCATGGCACACACGGAGAAGGGAGCAATCAGCCCCAGCATTTT.

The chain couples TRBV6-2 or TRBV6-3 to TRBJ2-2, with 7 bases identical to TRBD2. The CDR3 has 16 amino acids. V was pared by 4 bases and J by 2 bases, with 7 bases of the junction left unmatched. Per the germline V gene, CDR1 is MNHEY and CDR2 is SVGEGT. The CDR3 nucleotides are TGTGCCAGCAGTTCAGAGGGGAGGGCCAACACCGGGGAGCTGTTTTTT. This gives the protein CASSSEGRANTGELFF.

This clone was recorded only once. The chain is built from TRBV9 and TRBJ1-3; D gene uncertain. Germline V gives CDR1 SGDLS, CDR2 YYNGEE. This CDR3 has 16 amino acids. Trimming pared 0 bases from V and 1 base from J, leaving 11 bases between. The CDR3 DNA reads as TGTGCCAGCAGCGTAGAGTGGGAGGAATCTGGAAACACCATATATTTT. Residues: CASSVEWEESGNTIYF.

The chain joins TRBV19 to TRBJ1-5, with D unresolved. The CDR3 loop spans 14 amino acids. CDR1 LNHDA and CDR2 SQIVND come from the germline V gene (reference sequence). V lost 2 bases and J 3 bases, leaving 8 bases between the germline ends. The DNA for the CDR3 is TGTGCCAGTAGTATACGCCAGCCCAATCAGCCCCAGCATTTT. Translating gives CASSIRQPNQPQHF.

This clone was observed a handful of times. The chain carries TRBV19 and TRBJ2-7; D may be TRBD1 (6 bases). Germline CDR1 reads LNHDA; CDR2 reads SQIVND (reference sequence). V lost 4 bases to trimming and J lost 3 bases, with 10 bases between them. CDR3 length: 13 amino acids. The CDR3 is CASSNRAGYEQYF. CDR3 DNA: TGTGCCAGTAGTAACAGGGCAGGCTACGAGCAGTACTTC.

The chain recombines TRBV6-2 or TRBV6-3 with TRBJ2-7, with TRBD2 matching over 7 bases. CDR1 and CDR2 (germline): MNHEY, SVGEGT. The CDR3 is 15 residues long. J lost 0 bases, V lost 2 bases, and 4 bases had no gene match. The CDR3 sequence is CASSYRGEYSYEQYF. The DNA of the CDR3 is TGTGCCAGCAGTTACCGGGGGGAGTACTCCTACGAGCAGTACTTC.

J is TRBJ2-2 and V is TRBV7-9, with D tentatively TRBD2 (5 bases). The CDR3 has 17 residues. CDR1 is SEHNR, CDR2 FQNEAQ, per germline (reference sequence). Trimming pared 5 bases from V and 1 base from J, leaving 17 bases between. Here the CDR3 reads CASSPGGVSRNTGELFF. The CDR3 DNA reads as TGTGCCAGCAGCCCCGGAGGAGTTAGCAGGAACACCGGGGAGCTGTTTTTT.

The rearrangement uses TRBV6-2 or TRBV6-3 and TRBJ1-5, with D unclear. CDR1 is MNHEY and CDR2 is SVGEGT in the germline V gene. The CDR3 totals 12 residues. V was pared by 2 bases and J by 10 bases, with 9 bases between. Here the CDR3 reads CASSYGSGPQHF. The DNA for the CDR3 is TGTGCCAGCAGTTACGGTTCGGGACCCCAGCATTTT.

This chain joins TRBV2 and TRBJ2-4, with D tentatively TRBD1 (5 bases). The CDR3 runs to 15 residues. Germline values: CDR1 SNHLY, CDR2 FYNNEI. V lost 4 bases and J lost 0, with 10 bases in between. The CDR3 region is CASSVDKLAKNIQYF. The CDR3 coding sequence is TGTGCCAGCAGTGTGGACAAGTTAGCCAAAAACATTCAGTACTTC.

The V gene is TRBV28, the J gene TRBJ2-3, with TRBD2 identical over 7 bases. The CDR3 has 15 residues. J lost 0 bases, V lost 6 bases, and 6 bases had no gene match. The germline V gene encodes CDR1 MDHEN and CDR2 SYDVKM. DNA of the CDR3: TGTGCCAGCAGACTGGGGGGGAGTAGCACAGATACGCAGTATTTT. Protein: CASRLGGSSTDTQYF.